This T cell receptor (beta chain) was sequenced in a study of CDR3 diversity in severe acne. Trimming at V came to 0 bases and at J to 8 bases, leaving 12 bases not matched to a gene. The CDR3 extends over 16 amino acids. Germline V CDR1 and CDR2: LNHDA, SQIVND (reference sequence). TCRdb analysed the PCR reads with MiXCR anew, one entry per CDR3 protein. The sample contains almost 85,000 distinct CDR3 sequences, approximately 51% of which appear only once. The genes are TRBV19 and TRBJ1-2; 7 nucleotides line up with TRBD1. The TCR originated in a male donor in good health, without acne. The sequencing input was blood. Here the CDR3 reads CASSIDLAGGSIGYTF. DNA for the CDR3: TGTGCCAGTAGTATAGATCTGGCAGGGGGAAGTATAGGCTACACCTTC.